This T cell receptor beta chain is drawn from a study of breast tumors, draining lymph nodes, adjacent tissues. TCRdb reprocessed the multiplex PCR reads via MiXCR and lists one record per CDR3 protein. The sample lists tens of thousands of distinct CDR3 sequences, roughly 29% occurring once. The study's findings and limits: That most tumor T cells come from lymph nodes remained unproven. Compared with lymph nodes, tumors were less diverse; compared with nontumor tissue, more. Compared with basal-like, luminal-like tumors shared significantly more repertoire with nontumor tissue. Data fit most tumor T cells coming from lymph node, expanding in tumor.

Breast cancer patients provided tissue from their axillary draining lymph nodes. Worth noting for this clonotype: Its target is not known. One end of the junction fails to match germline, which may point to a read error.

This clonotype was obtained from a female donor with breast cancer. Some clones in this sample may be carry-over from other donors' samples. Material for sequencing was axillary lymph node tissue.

The CDR3 DNA follows: TGTGCCAGCAGCTTAGAAGGTGGGAACACTGAAGCTTTGTTT. Translated: CASSLEGGNTEALF. V gene TRBV11-3 combines with J gene TRBJ1-1; D is uncertain. The germline V gene encodes CDR1 SGHNT and CDR2 YENEEA. This CDR3 is 14 amino acids long.